The 9 T cell receptor beta chains presented below share a single source sample, sequenced in a study of T cells in Graves' hyperthyroidism and ophthalmopathy. TCR beta CDR3 sequences were amplified from RNA transcripts. In the first-round RT-PCR of the TCR CDR3, the HTBI primer set was used. A single record per CDR3 protein comes from TCRdb applying MiXCR to the multiplex PCR reads. The top ten clones hold over 15% of a sample with 550,000 to 850,000 distinct CDR3 sequences, around a sixth of them seen once. The specimen sequenced was blood. All receptors derive from a woman aged 50 to 60 with Graves' hyperthyroidism that later progressed to Graves' ophthalmopathy.

The chain joins TRBV2 to TRBJ1-2; 10 nucleotides match TRBD1. The germline gives CDR1 SNHLY, CDR2 FYNNEI. The V segment lost 4 bases and the J segment 6 bases; nucleotides outside the gene matches: 5. The CDR3 length is 14 residues. CDR3 amino acids: CASSVGQGTNGYTF. In DNA, the CDR3 is TGTGCCAGCAGTGTGGGACAGGGGACGAATGGCTACACCTTC.

This clonotype has at least ten counts. The V and J genes are TRBV2 and TRBJ2-7; TRBD1 matches 7 bases. The trim removed 6 bases at V and 7 bases at J, leaving 6 bases unmatched. From germline, CDR1 is SNHLY and CDR2 FYNNEI. This CDR3 comprises 12 residues. CDR3 loop: CASRTQGWEQYF. The CDR3 nucleotides read TGTGCCAGCAGAACACAGGGGTGGGAGCAGTACTTC.

At least ten counts were recorded for this clonotype. The chain carries TRBV12-5 and TRBJ1-1; D is ambiguous. V lost 5 bases, J lost 1 base, and 17 bases lay in between. Germline loops: CDR1 LGHNT, CDR2 FRNRAP. The CDR3 is 16 amino acids. The chain's CDR3 is CASGPPHGEPNTEAFF. The CDR3 coding sequence is TGTGCTAGTGGTCCCCCCCATGGAGAACCGAACACTGAAGCTTTCTTT.

The table lists this clonotype with a few counts. The V gene is TRBV20-1, the J gene TRBJ2-2; 10 bases are shared with TRBD1. The J segment lost 6 bases and the V segment lost 6 bases, leaving 7 bases of the junction unmatched. The CDR3 sequence is 14 residues long. Germline V gene data show CDR1 as DFQATT and CDR2 as SNEGSKA (reference sequence). DNA for the CDR3: TGCAGTGCCCTCCGGGACAGGGGCCCCGGGGAGCTGTTTTTT. The encoded protein is CSALRDRGPGELFF.

This clonotype was seen at least ten times. The chain joins TRBV7-8 to TRBJ1-1; a possible D gene is TRBD1 (5 bases). Germline V gene data show CDR1 as SGHVS and CDR2 as FQNEAQ. CDR3 size: 16 residues. Trimming shortened V by 4 bases and J by 3 bases, and 18 bases separated the two germline ends. CDR3 bases: TGTGCCAGCAGCTCGACCGGGGGGGGAATAGACACTGAAGCTTTCTTT. Its translation is CASSSTGGGIDTEAFF.

CDR3 region: CASSHVRGARSGELFF. CDR3 sequence (DNA): TGTGCCAGCAGCCATGTGCGGGGGGCGAGGAGCGGGGAGCTGTTTTTT. The chain combines TRBV3-1 with TRBJ2-2; TRBD2 agrees at 8 bases. The length of the CDR3 is 16 residues. The germline gives CDR1 LGHDT, CDR2 YNNKEL (reference sequence). V was pared by 3 bases and J by 7 bases, with 10 bases of the junction left unmatched.

This sequence joins TRBV20-1 and TRBJ1-5; a possible D gene is TRBD1 (5 bases). V lost 6 bases and J 5 bases, leaving 23 bases between the germline ends. The CDR3 has 16 residues. Germline V gene lookup returns CDR1 DFQATT and CDR2 SNEGSKA (reference sequence). In nucleotides, the CDR3 is TGCAGTGCCAGGTTATGGGGCCGAATAGGTGATCAGCCCCAGCATTTT. Translation gives CSARLWGRIGDQPQHF.

This clonotype has only a few counts. The rearrangement uses TRBV20-1 and TRBJ2-1; TRBD1 matches at 9 bases. CDR1 is DFQATT, CDR2 SNEGSKA, per germline (reference sequence). The CDR3 runs to 15 residues. V gave up 6 bases and J gave up 4 bases; unmatched junction bases: 10. CDR3 DNA sequence: TGCAGTGCAACGCAGACAGGGGGATATTACAATGAGCAGTTCTTC. This translates into CSATQTGGYYNEQFF.

The V and J genes are TRBV29-1 and TRBJ2-3, with TRBD2 matching over 12 bases. The CDR3 consists of 18 residues. Germline V CDR1 and CDR2: SQVTM, ANQGSEA. V was pared by 0 bases and J by 4 bases, with 11 bases of the junction left unmatched. CDR3 in amino acids: CSVEEPGLAGGPPDTQYF. CDR3 DNA: TGCAGCGTTGAAGAACCGGGCCTAGCGGGGGGGCCACCAGATACGCAGTATTTT.